These 7 T cell receptor beta chains were all obtained from the same sample, sequenced in a study of Graves' ophthalmopathy and Graves' hyperthyroidism. RNA transcripts were the template, and TCR beta CDR3 regions were amplified from them. The workflow started with a first-round RT-PCR run with HTBI primers and then moved on to a second-round multiplex PCR. MiXCR, applied by TCRdb to the multiplex PCR reads, yields one record per CDR3 protein. The sample lists about 550,000 distinct CDR3 sequences, roughly 40% occurring once. Input material: peripheral blood or thyroid tissue (not recorded which). The receptors originated from an adult man with Graves' hyperthyroidism.

This clonotype was picked up a small number of times. The V and J genes are TRBV10-3 and TRBJ2-7; possible D gene TRBD1, 5 bases. Near its end, the DNA agrees better with TRBJ2-1, so the J call may be wrong. The CDR3 totals 13 residues. From germline, CDR1 is ENHRY and CDR2 SYGVKD. For the CDR3, the DNA is TGTGCCATCAGTGAGTCGGAGCAGGGTGAGCAGTTCTTC. The encoded protein is CAISESEQGEQFF.

This clonotype was seen only a few times. This chain connects TRBV27 to TRBJ1-4; D gene uncertain. CDR1 and CDR2 from the germline V gene are MNHEY and SMNVEV (reference sequence). V was clipped by 8 bases and J by 8 bases, with 24 bases between them. This CDR3 is 16 amino acids long. The CDR3 sequence: CASGSDLGGSREKLFF. CDR3 coding DNA: TGTGCCAGCGGATCCGACCTAGGTGGTTCTAGGGAAAAACTGTTTTTT.

The V gene is TRBV10-3, the J gene TRBJ1-2; a possible D gene is TRBD1 (5 bases). Germline-derived CDR1 and CDR2 are ENHRY and SYGVKD. With 3 bases removed from V and 4 bases from J, the gap between germline ends came to 15 bases. This CDR3 has 15 residues. The DNA for the CDR3 is TGTGCCATCAGTGATTCGGTGGGACTATCCTATGGCTACACCTTC. Translation gives CAISDSVGLSYGYTF.

The chain couples TRBV10-2 to TRBJ2-7; 8 nucleotides match TRBD1. The junction had 12 bases not matched to a gene; V was cut back by 6 bases and J by 2 bases. Germline CDR1 is WSHSY and CDR2 is SAAADI. The CDR3 totals 16 residues. The CDR3 coding sequence is TGCGCCAGCAGACAGAACTCCGGGACAGGAACCTACGAGCAGTACTTC. Its translation is CASRQNSGTGTYEQYF.

Details on this clonotype: Germline and junction disagree at one end, which may indicate a read error. V usage is TRBV6-5 and J usage is TRBJ2-7, with a possible D match to TRBD2 (6 bases). From germline, CDR1 is MNHEY and CDR2 SVGAGI. This CDR3 has 17 residues. The CDR3 nucleotides are TGTGCCAGCAGTTATGGAGGGGCCGGAGGGAGCTCCTACGGGCAGTACTTC. As protein: CASSYGGAGGSSYGQYF.

The chain has TRBV2 and TRBJ2-3; D is perhaps TRBD1 or TRBD2 (5 bases each). The CDR3 totals 13 residues. Germline V gene data show CDR1 as SNHLY and CDR2 as FYNNEI. V lost 4 bases to trimming and J lost 5 bases, with 10 bases between them. The CDR3 nucleotides read TGTGCCAGCAGTGGCCGTGGGGGAGATACGCAGTATTTT. This sequence encodes CASSGRGGDTQYF.

This clonotype occurred once. J is TRBJ1-4 and V is TRBV2; D call uncertain. V lost 4 bases, J lost 0 bases, and 9 bases lay in between. This CDR3 region has 15 residues. Germline CDR1 and CDR2: SNHLY and FYNNEI. CDR3: CASSARDATNEKLFF. CDR3 coding DNA: TGTGCCAGCAGTGCTAGAGACGCAACTAATGAAAAACTGTTTTTT.